What follows is one T cell receptor (beta chain) and its context. The table came from immunoSEQ multiplex PCR; TCRdb's copy has only in-frame clones and leaves some out. The sample gives some 700,000 clones, about nine tenths of which show up once; 34% is in the top ten. In germline, CDR1 is SGHTS, CDR2 YDEGEE. V was shortened by 4 bases and J by 2 bases, with 14 bases between the two germline ends. The CDR3 runs 15 residues. This sample was included in a study of shared clonotypes between healthy human individuals. The source is a man between 18 and 35 years old in good health. Some clones in this sample may be carry-over from other donors' samples. The sample taken for sequencing was memory CD8+ T cells from PBMCs. Subset here: CD45RO+ cells pooled with CCR7-negative TemRA cells. The rearrangement joins TRBV5-8 to TRBJ2-3, with D hard to call. The CDR3 region is CASSPTPLDTDTQYF. CDR3 in DNA: TGTGCCAGCAGCCCAACCCCACTCGACACAGATACGCAGTATTTT.